A selection of T cell receptor beta chains follows, all from one sample in a study of blood T cell repertoires in COVID-19. Sequencing used immunoSEQ multiplex PCR; TCRdb keeps in-frame clones, though not all of them. This sample yields some 270,000 clones, of which around 91% are seen a single time; 2.1% belongs to the top ten. Sample: peripheral blood. The source of these receptors is an older woman with COVID-19, enrolled during active disease. Each CDR3 is given with its conserved first and last residue. A D gene is named only where the DNA matches it firmly. A clone size is listed for some rows: how often the clone was seen (once, few, many), or a class if it is expanded.

>NA|TRBV2|TRBJ1-1|NA
CASSDVRGGTEAFF
TGTGCCAGCAGTGATGTGCGGGGGGGGACTGAAGCTTTCTTT
>few|TRBV2|TRBJ2-7|NA
CASSEVAGSSPF
TGTGCCAGCAGTGAAGTAGCAGGGTCCAGCCCCTTC
>NA|TRBV5-6|TRBJ2-3|NA
CASSLPGTDTQYF
TGTGCCAGCAGCCTACCGGGAACAGATACGCAGTATTTT
>NA|TRBV6-2/TRBV6-3|TRBJ2-1|TRBD2
CASSYSLAGGWNEQFF
TGTGCCAGCAGTTATTCACTAGCGGGGGGTTGGAATGAGCAGTTCTTC
>NA|TRBV18|TRBJ1-3|NA
CASSPPANRNTIYF
TGTGCCAGCTCACCACCGGCCAATAGAAACACCATATATTTT
>NA|TRBV6-5|TRBJ1-2|NA
CASSYSGGDYGYTF
TGTGCCAGCAGTTACTCTGGCGGCGACTATGGCTACACCTTC
>NA|TRBV3-1/TRBV3-2|TRBJ1-1|TRBD1
CASSQAGTGLTNTEAFF
TGTGCCAGCAGCCAAGCGGGGACAGGGTTGACCAACACTGAAGCTTTCTTT
>NA|TRBV5-4|TRBJ1-1|TRBD1
CASSWMGQLNTEAFF
TGTGCCAGCAGCTGGATGGGACAGTTGAACACTGAAGCTTTCTTT
>NA|TRBV27|TRBJ1-6|NA
CASSLRGTPDLNSPLHF
TGTGCCAGCAGTTTACGGGGGACGCCAGACCTAAATTCACCCCTCCACTTT
>NA|TRBV6-5|TRBJ2-1|TRBD2
CATDSGGSNEQFF
TGTGCCACAGATAGCGGGGGAAGTAATGAGCAGTTCTTC
>NA|TRBV30|TRBJ2-6|NA
CAWSAKLRGANVLTF
TGTGCCTGGAGTGCCAAGTTGCGGGGGGCCAACGTCCTGACTTTC
>NA|TRBV2|TRBJ1-3|NA
CASSDSAGSGNTIYF
TGTGCCAGCAGTGATAGCGCGGGCTCTGGAAACACCATATATTTT
>once|TRBV4-2|TRBJ1-1|NA
CASSQVSWNTEAFF
TGTGCCAGCAGCCAAGTTTCCTGGAACACTGAAGCTTTCTTT
>once|TRBV7-9|TRBJ1-2|NA
CASSLVNRDGYTF
TGTGCCAGCAGCTTAGTCAACAGGGATGGCTACACCTTC
>NA|TRBV6-5|TRBJ2-7|TRBD1
CASSTVGDRGDEQYF
TGTGCCAGCAGTACCGTAGGGGACAGGGGCGACGAGCAGTACTTC
>NA|TRBV20-1|TRBJ2-5|NA
CSAEKETQYF
TGCAGTGCTGAGAAGGAGACCCAGTACTTC
>NA|TRBV7-9|TRBJ2-7|NA
CASSLPRGMDEQYF
TGTGCCAGCAGCTTACCCAGGGGCATGGACGAGCAGTACTTC
>NA|TRBV10-2|TRBJ1-4|TRBD1
CARGPGQSATNEKLFF
TGCGCCAGGGGTCCGGGACAGTCTGCAACTAATGAAAAACTGTTTTTT
>NA|TRBV5-1|TRBJ1-6|NA
CASSKLTGDRTPLHF
TGCGCCAGCAGCAAATTAACAGGTGACAGGACACCCCTCCACTTT
>NA|TRBV28|TRBJ1-1|NA
CASAERGKGTEAFF
TGTGCCAGCGCGGAAAGGGGTAAAGGTACTGAAGCTTTCTTT
>NA|TRBV5-4|TRBJ2-3|NA
CASSLSLASDTQYF
TGTGCCAGCAGCTTGTCGCTAGCGTCAGATACGCAGTATTTT
>NA|TRBV28|TRBJ1-5|NA
CASSLGSYSNQPQHF
TGTGCCAGCAGTTTAGGGAGTTATAGCAATCAGCCCCAGCATTTT
>NA|TRBV6-4|TRBJ2-1|NA
CASSEGGGSSYNEQFF
TGTGCCAGCAGTGAGGGTGGGGGGAGCTCCTACAATGAGCAGTTCTTC
>many|TRBV11-3|TRBJ2-5|NA
CASSQGWRGLGETQYF
TGTGCCAGCAGCCAAGGGTGGCGGGGTCTTGGGGAGACCCAGTACTTC
>NA|TRBV5-1|TRBJ1-2|TRBD1
CASSLRTGSVYGYTF
TGCGCCAGCAGCTTGCGGACAGGGAGCGTATATGGCTACACCTTC